This T cell receptor beta chain is from a study of regulatory T cells in long-lasting Graves disease. Study-wide results and limits: Sampling was limited to peripheral blood rather than thyroid tissue.

The CDR3 extends over 15 amino acids. The V gene end was trimmed by 5 bases and the J gene end by 2 bases; junction bases not matched to a gene: 6. Germline V lookup: CDR1 SGHNT, CDR2 YENEEA. The table lists this clonotype with many counts. Its antigen is unknown. Libraries of TCR beta came from iRepertoire HTBI primers plus Arm-PCR of CDR3 regions. TCRdb fed the multiplex PCR reads into MiXCR, producing one record per CDR3 protein. Of 500,000 to 700,000 distinct CDR3 sequences in the sample, approximately 15% were seen once. Time point indicated: newly diagnosed GD, antithyroid drugs for less than 3 months. Following extraction of RNA from PBMCs, that RNA was used to make the TCR library. This same sample was also part of a study on T cells in Graves' hyperthyroidism and ophthalmopathy. Turning to that study: HTBI primers were the set used in a first-round RT-PCR of the TCR CDR3.

The chain is built from TRBV11-3 and TRBJ2-7; 10 bases map to TRBD2. This receptor was taken from a woman younger than 45 with Graves disease. The sample here was peripheral blood mononuclear cells (PBMCs), taken at new diagnosis, from a patient treated with antithyroid drugs. The CDR3 nucleotides are TGTGCCAGCAGCGTAACTAGCGGGGCAACCTACGAGCAGTACTTC. Its protein product is CASSVTSGATYEQYF.